Described below is a single T cell receptor (beta chain) sequence and its context. Its antigen specificity is not known. Base quality data are lacking; no much larger clone is found one base away. Libraries were built with the immunoSEQ multiplex PCR assay. As for the original processing: To diagnose cytomegalovirus status from the catalog of TCR beta chain sequences, a statistical classification framework was built. The table was pulled from immuneACCESS by TCRdb, which kept in-frame rearrangements only. Such tables lose some clones; where checked, under half of the loss comes from unresolved V genes, and the rest has no known cause. From that table come the V and J calls and clone size; the DNA was used to work out D and trimming. For this sample there are roughly 90,000 clones; 85% appear just once. The ten largest clones add up to 20% of the sample. The CDR3 starts with the cysteine, ends with the phenylalanine, and has 15 residues. Just the 45-base CDR3 DNA is kept, in frame starting at base 1. CDR1 SGDLS and CDR2 YYNGEE were looked up in the germline V gene. V is cut by 0 bases and J by 3 bases, and the space between the germline ends is 10 bases.

This entry is derived from a study of cytomegalovirus exposure and HLA in healthy donors (dated by TCRdb to 2016 to 2017). In the study overall: According to a later analysis, one platform produced both the roughly 120 validation repertoires and the 620 or so repertoires of the first cohort. To predict cytomegalovirus infection status, the study brought together high-throughput TCR immunosequencing, statistical association of individual TCRs with disease status, and machine learning. A separate validation cohort of 100 to 150 different subjects was used in addition to the 666-subject first cohort. The study was designed to test whether signatures of past pathogen exposure could be identified by cataloging public T cell receptors. Findings and caveats that apply to the study as a whole: Three of the identified cytomegalovirus-associated TCR beta chains were confirmed in vitro to be specific for cytomegalovirus antigens. The classifier was reported to diagnose cytomegalovirus status with high specificity and sensitivity in both the original cohort and the validation cohort. The study gave a list of about 150 TCR beta chains associated with cytomegalovirus. All 120 or so repertoires were used to score co-occurrence in the validation cohort in a later analysis, because that analysis had no HLA typing for the cohort. While some public TCRs were present in many individuals, most TCR sequences turned up only very rarely across donors. In a later analysis, TCRs clustered in the first cohort were found to also tend to co-occur in the roughly 120 validation repertoires, with 85% to 95% of cluster scores above 0. The authors suggested that the approach could potentially be generalized to other disease states and immunological phenotypes.

Donors formed part of the validation cohort, which comprised about 130 subjects and was distinct from the first cohort of 666 subjects. The receptor chain draws on TRBV9 and TRBJ1-5; perhaps TRBD1 is the D gene, with 6 bases matching. The TCR comes from a man aged 18 to 35 in good health and CMV-seropositive. Sequencing input: PBMCs. The bases read TGTGCCAGCAGCGTAGCTGGGGACACCAATCAGCCCCAGCATTTT. Its protein is CASSVAGDTNQPQHF. The reference TRBV9 and TRBJ1-5 proteins fill in what lies around the CDR3, so the full variable domain reads DSGVTQTPKHLITATGQRVTLRCSPRSGDLSVYWYQQSLDQGLQFLIQYYNGEERAKGNILERFSAQQFPDLHSELNLSSLELGDSALYFCASSVAGDTNQPQHFGDGTRLSIL.